The 3 T cell receptor beta chains listed next were all sequenced from one sample in a study of blood T cell repertoires in COVID-19 (dated by TCRdb to the early 2020s). Receptor libraries were prepared by the immunoSEQ multiplex PCR assay. TCRdb took over this immuneACCESS table, retaining in-frame rearrangements with V and J assigned. Such tables are incomplete; in checked studies, under half of the missing clones stem from an unresolved V gene, and the remainder is unexplained. Across this sample there are hundreds of thousands of clones, with around 87% seen only once. Of the sample, about 6% falls within the top ten clones. Sequenced input: peripheral blood. All receptors derive from a woman in her forties or fifties with COVID-19, enrolled during active disease.

The chain recombines TRBV5-1 with TRBJ2-1, with 9 positions matching TRBD2. This CDR3 is built from 16 residues. Per germline, CDR1 SGHRS and CDR2 YFSETQ. V lost 0 bases to trimming and J lost 6 bases; unmatched junction nucleotides: 7. CDR3 residues: CASSLAAGTSRNEQFF. CDR3 DNA sequence: TGCGCCAGCAGCTTGGCCGCCGGGACTAGCCGCAATGAGCAGTTCTTC.

J is TRBJ1-1 and V is TRBV5-1; no clear D. CDR1 and CDR2 from the germline V gene are SGHRS and YFSETQ. The CDR3 has 14 residues. V was pared by 4 bases and J by 3 bases, with 13 bases between. The CDR3 bases are TGCGCCAGCAGCCCCGGAGTGGGTTACACTGAAGCTTTCTTT. The encoded protein is CASSPGVGYTEAFF.

Details on this clone: One junction end does not reproduce the germline sequence, and a read error may be involved. The rearrangement joins TRBV18 to TRBJ2-5, with TRBD2 matching over 13 bases. This CDR3 region has 17 residues. CDR1 is KGHSH, CDR2 LQKENI, per germline. CDR3 residues: CASSPLRTSGRSETQYF. The CDR3 coding sequence is TGTGCCAGCTCCCCACTTCGGACTAGCGGGAGATCGGAGACCCAGTACTTC.